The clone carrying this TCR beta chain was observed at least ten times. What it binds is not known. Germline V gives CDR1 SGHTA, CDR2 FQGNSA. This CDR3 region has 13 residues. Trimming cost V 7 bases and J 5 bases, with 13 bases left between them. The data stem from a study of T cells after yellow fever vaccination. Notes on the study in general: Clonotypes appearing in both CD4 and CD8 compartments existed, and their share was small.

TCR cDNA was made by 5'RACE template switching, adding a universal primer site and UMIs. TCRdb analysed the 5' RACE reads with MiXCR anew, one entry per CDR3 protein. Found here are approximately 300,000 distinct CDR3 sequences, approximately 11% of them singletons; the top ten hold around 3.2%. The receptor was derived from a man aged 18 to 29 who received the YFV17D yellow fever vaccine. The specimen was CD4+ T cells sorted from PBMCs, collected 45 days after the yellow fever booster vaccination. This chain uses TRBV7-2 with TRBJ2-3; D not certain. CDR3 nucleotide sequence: TGTGCCAGCACCCCCGGCGGCGGAGATACGCAGTATTTT. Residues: CASTPGGGDTQYF.